These 3 T cell receptor beta chains originate from one sample sequenced in a study of blood T cell repertoires in COVID-19. The table came from immunoSEQ multiplex PCR; TCRdb's copy has only in-frame clones and leaves some out. The data contain about 260,000 clones, around 90% of them singletons. Sequencing used PBMCs or T cells enriched from blood (not recorded which). The receptor source for this set is a woman aged 25-40 years with acute COVID-19.

In this sample, this clone turned up once. This rearrangement joins TRBV6-1 to TRBJ2-7; the D gene is possibly TRBD1 (6 bases). The CDR3 contains 14 residues. V shed 3 bases and J shed 6 bases, with 15 bases lying between them. In germline, CDR1 is MNHNS, CDR2 SASEGT. CDR3 sequence reads: CASSDGQSYAEQYF. CDR3 nucleotide sequence: TGTGCCAGCAGTGACGGACAGTCCTACGCCGAGCAGTACTTC.

This clone was found a few times. This chain uses TRBV7-3 with TRBJ2-7; the match to TRBD1 covers 7 bases. CDR1 is SGHTA, CDR2 FQGTGA, per germline. Germline trimming cut 5 bases from V and 3 bases from J; bases unmatched to any gene: 10. The CDR3 is made up of 15 amino acids. The CDR3 loop reads CASSKDRVSVYEQYF. In DNA, the CDR3 is TGTGCCAGCAGCAAAGACAGGGTCTCGGTCTACGAGCAGTACTTC.

Only one count was recorded for this clone. The gene calls are TRBV19 and TRBJ2-1; 7 nucleotides agree with TRBD2. CDR3 length: 13 residues. Germline loops: CDR1 LNHDA, CDR2 SQIVND (reference sequence). The V segment lost 6 bases and the J segment 7 bases; nucleotides outside the gene matches: 6. CDR3 protein: CASSQGAGNEQFF. The CDR3 DNA sequence: TGTGCCAGTAGCCAGGGAGCGGGGAATGAGCAGTTCTTC.